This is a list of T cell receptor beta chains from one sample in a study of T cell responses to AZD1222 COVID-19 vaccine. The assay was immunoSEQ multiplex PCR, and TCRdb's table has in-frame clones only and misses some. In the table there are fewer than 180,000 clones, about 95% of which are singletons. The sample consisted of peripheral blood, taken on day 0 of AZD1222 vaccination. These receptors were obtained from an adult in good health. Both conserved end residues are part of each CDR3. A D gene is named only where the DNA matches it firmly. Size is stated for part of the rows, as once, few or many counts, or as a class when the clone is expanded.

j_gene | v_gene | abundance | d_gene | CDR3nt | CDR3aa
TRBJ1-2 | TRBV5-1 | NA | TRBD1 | TGCGCCAGTAGACAGGGGCCTAACTATGGCTACACCTTC | CASRQGPNYGYTF
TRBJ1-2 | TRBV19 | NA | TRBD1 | TGTGCCAGTAGCCTGACAGGGGGCGATGGCTACACCTTC | CASSLTGGDGYTF
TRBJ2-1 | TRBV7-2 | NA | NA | TGTGCCAGCAGCTTAGCGGGATCCAGCAATGAGCAGTTCTTC | CASSLAGSSNEQFF
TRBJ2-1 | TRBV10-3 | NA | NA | TGTGCCATCAGGGGGGGAAATGAGCAGTTCTTC | CAIRGGNEQFF
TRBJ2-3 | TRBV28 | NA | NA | TGTGTCACCAACAGGGTCCACACAGATACGCAGTATTTT | CVTNRVHTDTQYF
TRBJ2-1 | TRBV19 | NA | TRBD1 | TGTGCCAGTAGTATATCCCAGGGGGCTGGGAATGAGCAGTTCTTC | CASSISQGAGNEQFF
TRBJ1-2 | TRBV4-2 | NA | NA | TGTGCCAGCAGCCAAGTTGATTGGGAGGGAGGTCGTGGCTACACCTTC | CASSQVDWEGGRGYTF
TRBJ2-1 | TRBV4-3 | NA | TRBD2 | TGCGCCAGCAGGGGGGGGACTAACAATGAGCAGTTCTTC | CASRGGTNNEQFF
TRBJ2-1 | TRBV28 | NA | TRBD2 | TGTGCCAGCAGCCGTCTGGGACTAGCGGGGGGCTCATCCTACAATGAGCAGTTCTTC | CASSRLGLAGGSSYNEQFF
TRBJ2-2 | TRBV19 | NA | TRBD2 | TGTGCCAGTCGCATAGCGGGAGGAACCGGGGAGCTGTTTTTT | CASRIAGGTGELFF
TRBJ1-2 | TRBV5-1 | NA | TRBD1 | TGCGCCAGCAGCGGGACAGGGGGTTACTATGGCTACACCTTC | CASSGTGGYYGYTF
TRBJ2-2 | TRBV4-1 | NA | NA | TGCGCCAGCAGCCAAGGGCCCCCTAGTCCGGTTACCGGGGAGCTGTTTTTT | CASSQGPPSPVTGELFF
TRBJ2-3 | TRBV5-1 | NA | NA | TGCGCCAGCAGCTTGGACAGGGTGGCAGATACGCAGTATTTT | CASSLDRVADTQYF
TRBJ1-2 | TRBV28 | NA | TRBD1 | TGTGCCAGCAGTCCCTACTCGGGACAGATACTAGGCTACACCTTC | CASSPYSGQILGYTF
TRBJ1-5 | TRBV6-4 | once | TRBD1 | TGTGCCAGCAGTGACAAACAGGGGGCATCCGGCAATCAGCCCCAGCATTTT | CASSDKQGASGNQPQHF
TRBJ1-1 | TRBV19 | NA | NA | TGTGCCAGTAGTCCACACATGAACACTGAAGCTTTCTTT | CASSPHMNTEAFF
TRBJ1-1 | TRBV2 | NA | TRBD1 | TGTGCCAGCAGGTCGGGGACAGGGGGCACTGAAGCTTTCTTT | CASRSGTGGTEAFF
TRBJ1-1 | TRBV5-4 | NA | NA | TGTGCCAGCAGCTTGACAGTGAACACTGAAGCTTTCTTT | CASSLTVNTEAFF
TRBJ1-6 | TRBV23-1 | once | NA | TGCGCCAGCAGCACCGGAGGCCCCTATAATTCACCCCTCCACTTT | CASSTGGPYNSPLHF
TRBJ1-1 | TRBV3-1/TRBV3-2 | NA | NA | TGTGCCAGCAGCCAAGTCAGGGAGGCTGAAGCTTTCTTT | CASSQVREAEAFF
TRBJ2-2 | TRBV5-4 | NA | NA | TGTGCCAGCAGCTCGCGGGGAGGAGACACCGGGGAGCTGTTTTTT | CASSSRGGDTGELFF
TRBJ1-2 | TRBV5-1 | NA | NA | TGCGCCAGCAGCTTGGGAACAGGATTATATGGCTACACCTTC | CASSLGTGLYGYTF
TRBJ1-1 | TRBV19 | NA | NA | TGTGCCAGTTCTTCCCGAAATTCTGAAGCTTTCTTT | CASSSRNSEAFF
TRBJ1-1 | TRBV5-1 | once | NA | TGCGCCAGCAGCTCACAGGCGAACACTGAAGCTTTCTTT | CASSSQANTEAFF
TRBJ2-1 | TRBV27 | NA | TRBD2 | TGTGCCAGCAGTTGGGGACTAGCGAATGAGCAGTTCTTC | CASSWGLANEQFF
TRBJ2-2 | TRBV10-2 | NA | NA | TGCGCCAGCAGTGGTCCAAGCGGCAACACCGGGGAGCTGTTTTTT | CASSGPSGNTGELFF
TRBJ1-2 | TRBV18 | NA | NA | TGTGCCAGCTCACCACAGGGACCCAATATCTATGGCTACACCTTC | CASSPQGPNIYGYTF
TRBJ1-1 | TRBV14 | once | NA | TGTGCCAGCAGTATTTCGAGCACTGAAGCTTTCTTT | CASSISSTEAFF
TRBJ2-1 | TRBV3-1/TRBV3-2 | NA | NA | TGTGCCAGCAGCCAACCGGGAAGCTCCTACAATGAGCAGTTCTTC | CASSQPGSSYNEQFF
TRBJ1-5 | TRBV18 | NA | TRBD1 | TGTGCCAGCTCACCAGGACAGGTCAGTCAGCCCCAGCATTTT | CASSPGQVSQPQHF
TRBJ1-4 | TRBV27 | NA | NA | TGTGCCAGCAGTTTATGGGCCCGGAATGAAAAACTGTTTTTT | CASSLWARNEKLFF
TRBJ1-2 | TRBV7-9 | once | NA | TGTGCCAACACAATTTCCGGGCAGGGATTGGGCTACACCTTC | CANTISGQGLGYTF
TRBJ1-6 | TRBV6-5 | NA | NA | TGTGCCAGCAGTTTGTACAGGGCCACCGATAATTCACCCCTCCACTTT | CASSLYRATDNSPLHF
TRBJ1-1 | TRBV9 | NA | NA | TGTGCCAGCAGCCCATTCGGGCAGGGCGGAAACACTGAAGCTTTCTTT | CASSPFGQGGNTEAFF
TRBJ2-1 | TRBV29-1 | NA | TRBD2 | TGCAGCGCCCCGGGACTAGCGGGAGAGGGTGAGCAGTTCTTC | CSAPGLAGEGEQFF